This T cell receptor beta chain appears in the sequencing data of a study of spatial heterogeneity in lung cancer. Study-level points and caveats: Counts of expanded alpha and beta TCRs within tumors tracked the tumor nonsynonymous mutation count.

Time point defined: sample taken at primary tumor resection. This CDR3 has 13 amino acids. V was trimmed by 3 bases and J by 4 bases, leaving 9 bases between them. TCRdb reprocessed the 5' RACE reads with MiXCR, giving one entry per CDR3 protein. The sample shows 3,000 to 3,500 distinct CDR3 sequences, roughly 6% of them seen only once. This clonotype was picked up many times. Its target is unknown. The V and J genes are TRBV12-3 or TRBV12-4 and TRBJ2-5; D perhaps matches TRBD2 (6 bases). This sample comprised lung tumor tissue, obtained at surgery. The clonotype was recovered from a male donor with early-stage non-small cell lung cancer. The CDR3 here is CASSFSGVETQYF. The CDR3 bases are TGTGCCAGCAGTTTTTCGGGGGTAGAGACCCAGTACTTC.